The 3 T cell receptor beta chains below all came from one sample that was sequenced in a study of blood T cell repertoires in COVID-19 (dated by TCRdb to 2020 to 2022). Library creation used the immunoSEQ multiplex PCR assay. What TCRdb holds here is the immuneACCESS table cut down to in-frame rearrangements. Part of the clones is not present; checked against another copy, under half of the missing clones reflect an unresolved V gene, and the others are unexplained. The sample table records over 300,000 clones; around 87% of these occur just once. In total, the top ten clones hold about 6.5% of the sample. Sequenced sample: peripheral blood. The receptors derive from a man aged 18-30 years with active or convalescent COVID-19.

The gene calls are TRBV1 and TRBJ1-6; no check of the table's D call, TRBD1, against the DNA was made. TRBV1 is listed as a pseudogene. The CDR3 is made up of 13 amino acids. In nucleotides, the CDR3 is TGCACCAGCAGCCACGACAGCAATTCACCCCTCCACTTT. This encodes CTSSHDSNSPLHF.

V is TRBV11-1 and J is TRBJ2-7; 7 bases agree with TRBD2. The V gene end was trimmed by 2 bases and the J gene end by 0 bases; junction bases not matched to a gene: 4. Germline lookup yields CDR1 SGHAT and CDR2 FQDESV (reference sequence). The CDR3 runs to 15 residues. The CDR3 protein is CASSLTSVSSYEQYF. The CDR3 region has the DNA TGTGCCAGCAGCTTAACTAGCGTGAGCTCCTACGAGCAGTACTTC.

The chain is built from TRBV12-5 and TRBJ1-5, with D hard to call. Trimming removed 4 bases at V and 0 bases at J, with 13 bases between. Looked up from germline, CDR1 is LGHNT and CDR2 is FRNRAP. The length of the CDR3 is 16 residues. The DNA for the CDR3 is TGTGCTAGTGGTTATAGGAGTTACCCTAGCAATCAGCCCCAGCATTTT. Amino acid sequence: CASGYRSYPSNQPQHF.